This T cell receptor (beta chain) was recovered during a study of cytomegalovirus exposure and HLA in healthy donors. Study-level information: Sequencing of about 179 million T cells in an earlier analysis found under 120 million unique TCR beta sequences.

Whole-study findings and limits: Highly shared sequence variants in one cluster were likely a sequencing artifact.

With regard to this clone: Its cognate antigen is unknown.

The PCR ran on 60 Vbeta and 13 Jbeta primers. This table comes from immunoSEQ multiplex PCR, and its TCRdb copy is limited to in-frame clones, with some not included. The sample lists 95,000 to 100,000 clones, 85% occurring once. The J segment lost 7 bases and the V segment lost 3 bases, leaving 6 bases of the junction unmatched. The CDR3 contains 13 residues. Germline V gives CDR1 SGHRS, CDR2 YFSETQ. The sample was PBMCs. The chain employs TRBV5-1 and TRBJ2-7; 8 positions match TRBD1. This sequence originates from a man under 40 in good health and CMV-seronegative. CDR3 sequence (DNA): TGCGCCAGCAGCTCGGACAGGGCGGGAGAGCAGTACTTC. As protein: CASSSDRAGEQYF.